Listed below are T cell receptor beta chains from one sample, sequenced in a study of blood T cell repertoires in COVID-19. Clones were read by immunoSEQ multiplex PCR, and TCRdb kept only the in-frame ones, dropping some. Here the sample spans about 120,000 clones, roughly 88% being singletons. The sequenced material came from peripheral blood. Receptors originate from a man between 40 and 49 years old with acute or convalescent COVID-19. CDR3s include the opening cysteine and the closing phenylalanine or tryptophan. A D gene is named only where the DNA matches it firmly. The size field is filled for only some rows; it gives once, few, many or a size class.

j_call | clone_size | v_call | d_call | cdr3_aa | cdr3_nt
TRBJ2-7 | - | TRBV15 | - | CATRYAGSNEQYF | TGTGCCACCAGGTACGCCGGGAGTAACGAGCAGTACTTC
TRBJ2-2 | - | TRBV5-1 | TRBD2 | CASSLLQLAGGTGELFF | TGCGCCAGCAGCTTGTTACAACTAGCGGGAGGCACCGGGGAGCTGTTTTTT
TRBJ2-7 | - | TRBV5-6 | TRBD1 | CASSRGTGWGYEQYF | TGTGCCAGCAGCCGTGGGACAGGCTGGGGCTACGAGCAGTACTTC
TRBJ1-5 | - | TRBV30 | TRBD1 | CAWSRKGALRNQPQHF | TGTGCCTGGAGTAGGAAGGGGGCGCTCCGAAATCAGCCCCAGCATTTT
TRBJ2-4 | - | TRBV11-2 | - | CASSLKPPGTLKNIQYF | TGTGCCAGCAGCTTGAAACCTCCGGGAACCTTAAAAAACATTCAGTACTTC
TRBJ2-1 | - | TRBV24-1 | - | CATSDPRTGSYNEQFF | TGTGCCACCAGTGATCCCCGTACCGGCTCCTACAATGAGCAGTTCTTC
TRBJ1-1 | - | TRBV6-6 | - | CASSSGVNTEAFF | TGTGCCAGCAGTTCAGGGGTGAACACTGAAGCTTTCTTT
TRBJ2-6 | - | TRBV7-6 | TRBD1 | CASSYGTGFLPGANVLTF | TGTGCCAGCAGCTATGGGACAGGGTTTTTGCCTGGGGCCAACGTCCTGACTTTC
TRBJ2-1 | - | TRBV10-3 | TRBD2 | CAISESLAGGPNEQFF | TGTGCCATCAGTGAGTCTCTAGCGGGGGGGCCCAATGAGCAGTTCTTC
TRBJ1-5 | - | TRBV6-5 | - | CASNPGFSNQPQHF | TGTGCCAGCAACCCAGGGTTTAGCAATCAGCCCCAGCATTTT
TRBJ2-7 | - | TRBV29-1 | TRBD1 | CSVAGGVSSYEQYF | TGCAGCGTTGCAGGGGGAGTCAGCTCCTACGAGCAGTACTTC
TRBJ1-2 | - | TRBV6-5 | - | CASSYRPVQLNYGYTF | TGTGCCAGCAGTTACCGTCCGGTACAGCTAAACTATGGCTACACCTTC
TRBJ2-7 | - | TRBV6-6 | - | CASTSTGTYEQYF | TGTGCCAGCACCTCGACAGGTACCTACGAGCAGTACTTC
TRBJ1-1 | - | TRBV5-1 | - | CASRREAGNTEAFF | TGCGCCAGCAGGCGGGAGGCGGGGAACACTGAAGCTTTCTTT
TRBJ1-3 | - | TRBV14 | TRBD1 | CASSHNRDRLGNTIYF | TGTGCCAGCAGCCACAACCGGGACAGGCTAGGAAACACCATATATTTT
TRBJ1-3 | - | TRBV3-1/TRBV3-2 | - | CASTRDNSGNTIYF | TGTGCCAGCACTCGGGACAACTCTGGAAACACCATATATTTT
TRBJ1-5 | - | TRBV7-2 | - | CASSLGGQPQHF | TGTGCCAGCAGCCTGGGGGGTCAGCCCCAGCATTTT
TRBJ2-1 | - | TRBV7-2 | - | CASSLGRANHEQFF | TGTGCCAGCAGCTTAGGGAGGGCCAACCATGAGCAGTTCTTC
TRBJ2-7 | - | TRBV7-9 | TRBD2 | CASSLGPGGEQYF | TGTGCCAGCAGCTTAGGTCCGGGGGGCGAGCAGTACTTC
TRBJ2-5 | - | TRBV7-9 | - | CASGGGGETQYF | TGTGCCAGCGGGGGAGGGGGAGAGACCCAGTACTTC
TRBJ2-3 | - | TRBV5-6 | TRBD1 | CASSTGDWSTDTQYF | TGTGCCAGCAGCACAGGGGATTGGAGCACAGATACGCAGTATTTT
TRBJ2-1 | - | TRBV4-1 | TRBD2 | CASSQEGLAGDRIGHNEQFF | TGCGCCAGCAGCCAAGAGGGACTAGCGGGAGATCGCATCGGCCACAATGAGCAGTTCTTC
TRBJ1-1 | - | TRBV9 | - | CASKGENTEAFF | TGTGCCAGCAAGGGAGAGAACACTGAAGCTTTCTTT
TRBJ1-2 | - | TRBV18 | - | CASSPRQEYNYGYTF | TGTGCCAGCTCACCCCGACAGGAATATAACTATGGCTACACCTTC
TRBJ1-2 | - | TRBV30 | TRBD1 | CAWSVGGTGGYGYTF | TGTGCCTGGAGTGTTGGGGGAACAGGGGGCTATGGCTACACCTTC
TRBJ2-6 | - | TRBV7-2 | TRBD2 | CASSTLAGFSGANVLTF | TGTGCCAGCAGCACTCTAGCGGGGTTCTCTGGGGCCAACGTCCTGACTTTC
TRBJ1-2 | once | TRBV19 | - | CASSPGDSYGYTF | TGTGCCAGTAGTCCAGGGGATAGCTATGGCTACACCTTC
TRBJ1-1 | - | TRBV9 | TRBD1 | CASRDGQGIGTEAFF | TGTGCCAGCAGAGACGGACAGGGGATAGGCACTGAAGCTTTCTTT
TRBJ1-1 | - | TRBV30 | TRBD1 | CAWRGDRGPGWNTEAFF | TGTGCCTGGAGGGGGGACAGGGGGCCTGGATGGAACACTGAAGCTTTCTTT
TRBJ1-2 | - | TRBV5-6 | - | CASSLAGRGYTF | TGTGCCAGCAGCTTGGCCGGGAGAGGCTACACCTTC
TRBJ1-2 | - | TRBV15 | TRBD1 | CATSGPDRVYGYTF | TGTGCCACCAGCGGACCGGACAGGGTCTATGGCTACACCTTC
TRBJ2-7 | - | TRBV18 | - | CASSLEKFYEQYF | TGTGCCAGCTCACTGGAGAAATTCTACGAGCAGTACTTC
TRBJ2-5 | - | TRBV20-1 | - | CSALSRGTQYF | TGCAGTGCTCTGTCGCGGGGGACCCAGTACTTC
TRBJ2-2 | - | TRBV6-4 | - | CASAVSSAQNTGELFF | TGTGCCAGCGCGGTCTCTTCGGCGCAGAACACCGGGGAGCTGTTTTTT
TRBJ2-3 | - | TRBV5-1 | TRBD2 | CASSLGLATDTQYF | TGCGCCAGCAGCTTGGGACTAGCGACTGATACGCAGTATTTT
TRBJ2-7 | few | TRBV6-5 | - | CATLPDLRTYEQYF | TGTGCCACCCTGCCCGACCTCAGGACCTACGAGCAGTACTTC
TRBJ1-2 | - | TRBV12-5 | - | CASGLNSYGYTF | TGTGCTAGTGGTTTGAACAGCTATGGCTACACCTTC
TRBJ1-2 | - | TRBV5-6 | TRBD1 | CASSLRDSYGYTF | TGTGCCAGCAGCCTAAGGGACAGCTATGGCTACACCTTC
TRBJ1-2 | - | TRBV7-2 | - | CASSLTGPQEPGYTF | TGTGCCAGCAGCCTAACAGGACCCCAAGAACCTGGCTACACCTTC
TRBJ1-1 | - | TRBV11-2 | - | CASSFGPSGGTEAFF | TGTGCCAGCAGCTTTGGACCGTCGGGGGGGACTGAAGCTTTCTTT
TRBJ2-2 | - | TRBV9 | TRBD1 | CASSPPQGAWTGELFF | TGTGCCAGCAGCCCCCCGCAGGGGGCATGGACCGGGGAGCTGTTTTTT
TRBJ1-2 | once | TRBV6-5 | - | CASILSPGRDYGYTF | TGTGCCAGCATTCTTAGTCCAGGGAGGGACTATGGCTACACCTTC